The clone carrying this TCR beta chain is categorized as medium-sized. Its antigen is still unknown. Gene and germline names: mouse. The CDR3 end is not reached by the read, which stops 1 residue before it; the germline J gene fills it in. This entry comes from a study of tissue T cells after allogeneic stem cell transplantation. Study-level results: Some tissue clones might be persisting host cells; their alloreactivity or antigen specificity was not determined. Tissue-detected TCR repertoire was only partly captured by blood and spleen T cells.

V was shortened by 1 base and J by 2 bases, with 9 bases between the two germline ends. Germline lookup yields CDR1 SGHSA and CDR2 FRNQAP. The CDR3 consists of 15 residues. Time point in this sample: mouse harvest day 7 after allogeneic transplant. Mouse grafts combined 10^7 T-cell-depleted bone marrow cells with 10^6 splenic CD5+ T cells. Tissues came from B6→BALB/c major-mismatch GVHD mice at day 7 or 14. The assay was immunoSEQ multiplex PCR, and TCRdb's table has in-frame clones only and misses some. The repertoire consists of 7,000 to 8,500 clones, with about 50% occurring once and the leading ten covering around 12%.

This TCR derives from a female BALB/c mouse given C57BL/6 T cells with graft-versus-host disease after an allogeneic hematopoietic cell transplant. The V gene is TRBV16, the J gene TRBJ1-3; possibly TRBD1 for D (6 bases). The source material was lymph node tissue. Incomplete CDR3 DNA: TGTGCAAGCAGCTTAGTCGGGGGCGCTGGAAATACGCTCTAT. This gives the protein CASSLVGGAGNTLY. Given in full, the CDR3 is CASSLVGGAGNTLYF.